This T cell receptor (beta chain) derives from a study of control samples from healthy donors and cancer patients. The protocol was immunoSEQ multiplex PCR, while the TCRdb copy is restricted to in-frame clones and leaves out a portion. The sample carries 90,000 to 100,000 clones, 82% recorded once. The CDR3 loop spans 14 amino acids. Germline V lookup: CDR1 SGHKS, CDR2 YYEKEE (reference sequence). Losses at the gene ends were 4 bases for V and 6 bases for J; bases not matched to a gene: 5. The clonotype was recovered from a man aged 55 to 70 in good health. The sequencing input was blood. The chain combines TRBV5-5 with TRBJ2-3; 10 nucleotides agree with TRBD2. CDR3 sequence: CASSPRAGGDTQYF. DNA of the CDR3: TGTGCCAGCAGCCCCAGAGCGGGAGGGGATACGCAGTATTTT. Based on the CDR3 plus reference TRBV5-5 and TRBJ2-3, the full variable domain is DAGVTQSPTHLIKTRGQQVTLRCSPISGHKSVSWYQQVLGQGPQFIFQYYEKEERGRGNFPDRFSARQFPNYSSELNVNALLLGDSALYLCASSPRAGGDTQYFGPGTRLTVL.